Presented here are 27 T cell receptor beta chains from one specimen sequenced in a study of early T cells in non-severe SARS-CoV-2 infection. TCRdb re-called the 5' RACE reads through MiXCR, storing one row per CDR3 protein. The sample comprises under 55,000 distinct CDR3 sequences, roughly 11% of which are singletons, and around a fifth rests with the top ten. Sequences were obtained from whole blood. Source of these receptors: an adult who was a healthcare worker with PCR-confirmed SARS-CoV-2 infection or an uninfected control (not recorded which).

This clonotype was found a few times. The J gene is TRBJ1-3, the V gene TRBV6-2 or TRBV6-3, with D unresolved. Per the germline V gene, CDR1 is MNHEY and CDR2 is SVGEGT. V lost 8 bases and J lost 0, with 20 bases in between. The CDR3 consists of 17 residues. CDR3 in amino acids: CASPYPRHRSSGNTIYF. CDR3 DNA: TGTGCCAGCCCATACCCCCGACACCGAAGCTCTGGAAACACCATATATTTT.

A few counts support this clonotype. The chain couples TRBV10-3 to TRBJ2-1; D is perhaps TRBD2 (5 bases). V lost 10 bases and J lost 0, with 13 bases in between. The CDR3 runs 14 residues. Germline lookup yields CDR1 ENHRY and CDR2 SYGVKD. DNA of the CDR3: TGTGCCACCGTAGCAAGCGGCTCCTACAATGAGCAGTTCTTC. It is translated as CATVASGSYNEQFF.

V usage is TRBV2 and J usage is TRBJ2-1; maybe TRBD2 (6 bases). Germline V gene lookup returns CDR1 SNHLY and CDR2 FYNNEI. Trimming shortened V by 4 bases and J by 8 bases, and 12 bases separated the two germline ends. The length of the CDR3 is 13 residues. The CDR3 here is CASSVELAYEQFF. The CDR3 DNA reads TGTGCCAGCAGTGTTGAACTAGCCTATGAGCAGTTCTTC.

Of note for this clonotype: An end of the junction does not agree with germline; a read error may underlie this. The rearrangement links TRBV27 to TRBJ2-4; 9 positions match TRBD1. Germline CDR1 MNHEY, CDR2 SMNVEV (reference sequence). The CDR3 sequence is 14 residues long. The CDR3 sequence is CASSLSGDREGQNF. The DNA of the CDR3 is TGTGCCAGCAGTTTATCGGGGGACAGGGAGGGGCAGAACTTC.

The rearrangement links TRBV27 to TRBJ2-7; D might be TRBD1 (5 bases). V lost 4 bases to trimming and J lost 3 bases, with 16 bases between them. There are 15 residues in the CDR3. CDR1 is MNHEY and CDR2 is SMNVEV in the germline V gene (reference sequence). For the CDR3, the DNA is TGTGCCAGCAGTTATCAAGCAGGGTCGAGCTACGAGCAGTACTTC. Translated, it gives CASSYQAGSSYEQYF.

The V gene is TRBV9, the J gene TRBJ1-2, with 9 positions matching TRBD1. V lost 2 bases, J lost 5 bases, and 7 bases stayed unmatched. This CDR3 spans 15 amino acids. From germline, CDR1 is SGDLS and CDR2 YYNGEE. The CDR3 protein is CASSVGQGKKYGYTF. CDR3 in DNA: TGTGCCAGCAGCGTGGGACAGGGAAAGAAATATGGCTACACCTTC.

This clonotype was seen more than once but under ten times. V gene TRBV5-1 combines with J gene TRBJ1-3; TRBD1 aligns across 8 bases. Germline trimming cut 5 bases from V and 2 bases from J; bases unmatched to any gene: 9. Per the germline V gene, CDR1 is SGHRS and CDR2 is YFSETQ. The CDR3 is made up of 16 amino acids. CDR3 residues: CASRPQGATTGNTIYF. CDR3 nucleotides: TGCGCCAGCAGACCTCAGGGGGCGACCACTGGAAACACCATATATTTT.

This clonotype was recorded at least ten times. The V gene is TRBV6-5, the J gene TRBJ1-1; a possible D gene is TRBD1 (5 bases). The germline V gene has CDR1 MNHEY and CDR2 SVGAGI. V lost 4 bases and J 2 bases, leaving 8 bases between the germline ends. The CDR3 has 13 amino acids. CDR3 nucleotides: TGTGCCAGCAGTTGGACACCAAACACTGAAGCTTTCTTT. Amino acids: CASSWTPNTEAFF.

The sample holds a few counts of this clonotype. V gene TRBV12-3 or TRBV12-4 combines with J gene TRBJ1-4, with TRBD1 matching over 12 bases. This CDR3 is 16 amino acids long. V lost 6 bases, J lost 9 bases, and 11 bases stayed unmatched. CDR3 DNA sequence: TGTGCCAGCAGCCGGGGACAGGGGGCCGATCGAAAAAAACTGTTTTTT. As protein: CASSRGQGADRKKLFF.

This clonotype was observed a single time. The gene calls are TRBV27 and TRBJ2-5; D ambiguous. The CDR3 contains 13 residues. From germline, CDR1 is MNHEY and CDR2 SMNVEV (reference sequence). The V end lost 6 bases, the J end lost 4 bases, and 12 bases lay between the germline ends. The CDR3 here is CASSHWPGETQYF. For the CDR3, the DNA is TGTGCCAGCAGCCACTGGCCCGGAGAGACCCAGTACTTC.

This clonotype was observed at least ten times. The chain recombines TRBV28 with TRBJ2-3; D call uncertain. The CDR3 runs to 12 residues. CDR1 and CDR2 from the germline V gene are MDHEN and SYDVKM. The V gene lost 6 bases and the J gene lost 10 bases, with 14 bases spanning the gap. CDR3: CASSQTSSSQYF. DNA of the CDR3: TGTGCCAGCAGCCAGACATCGTCGTCGCAGTATTTT.

In this sample, this clonotype turned up many times. The rearrangement joins TRBV7-2 to TRBJ1-6; 7 positions match TRBD1. The J segment lost 8 bases and the V segment lost 4 bases, leaving 2 bases of the junction unmatched. This CDR3 has 13 amino acids. Germline loops: CDR1 SGHTA, CDR2 FQGNSA. The CDR3: CASSSTGDSPLHF. CDR3 DNA sequence: TGTGCCAGCAGCTCAACAGGGGATTCACCCCTCCACTTT. Full variable domain (remainder filled in from reference TRBV7-2 and TRBJ1-6): GAGVSQSPSNKVTEKGKDVELRCDPISGHTALYWYRQSLGQGLEFLIYFQGNSAPDKSGLPSDRFSAERTGGSVSTLTIQRTQQEDSAVYLCASSSTGDSPLHFGNGTRLTVT.

This clonotype was seen only a few times. A junction end diverges from the germline sequence, so it may reflect a read error. J is TRBJ2-1 and V is TRBV30; TRBD2 might be the D (6 bases). Germline values: CDR1 GTSNPN, CDR2 SVGIG (reference sequence). The CDR3 length is 14 residues. CDR3 nucleotide sequence: TGTGTCTGGAGTGGGGACTCCAGGCGCAATGAGCAGTTCTTC. Translating it yields CVWSGDSRRNEQFF.

The sample holds many counts of this clonotype. The chain links TRBV28 to TRBJ1-4; D possibly corresponds to TRBD1 (6 bases). Per germline, CDR1 MDHEN and CDR2 SYDVKM. The CDR3 runs 14 residues. Trimming took 8 bases from V and 3 from J, leaving 13 bases between them. The CDR3 DNA sequence: TGTGCCAGCGCTCTTGGGGGGCCTAATGAAAAACTGTTTTTT. Amino acid sequence: CASALGGPNEKLFF.

This clonotype was counted a few times. The chain is built from TRBV10-3 and TRBJ2-1; tentatively, D is TRBD2 (7 bases). The germline CDR1 and CDR2 sequences are ENHRY and SYGVKD. The V gene lost 10 bases and the J gene lost 5 bases, with 18 bases spanning the gap. This CDR3 is built from 14 residues. In DNA form, the CDR3 reads TGTGCCACTTCAGCGGGACAAAGGGACAATGAGCAGTTCTTC. This encodes CATSAGQRDNEQFF.

The rearrangement joins TRBV5-1 to TRBJ2-5; 8 nucleotides line up with TRBD2. Germline trimming cut 0 bases from V and 4 bases from J; bases unmatched to any gene: 8. CDR3 size: 16 residues. Germline V gene lookup returns CDR1 SGHRS and CDR2 YFSETQ. The CDR3 DNA sequence: TGCGCCAGCAGCTTGGAGGGTAGCGGGATTAGAGAGACCCAGTACTTC. This encodes CASSLEGSGIRETQYF.

This clonotype was recorded at least ten times. The chain has TRBV12-3 or TRBV12-4 and TRBJ2-2; D ambiguous. This CDR3 has 15 amino acids. V was cut by 4 bases and J by 6 bases, with 15 bases left in between. The CDR3: CASSSLYPNPGELFF. The CDR3 DNA sequence: TGTGCCAGCAGTTCATTATACCCTAACCCCGGGGAGCTGTTTTTT.

The J gene is TRBJ2-1, the V gene TRBV6-2 or TRBV6-3; D ambiguous. The CDR3 has 13 residues. Germline V gene sequence: CDR1 MNHEY, CDR2 SVGEGT. V lost 5 bases to trimming and J lost 4 bases, with 9 bases between them. The CDR3 region has the DNA TGTGCCAGCAGTAAGACGGTATACAATGAGCAGTTCTTC. Its translation is CASSKTVYNEQFF.

This clonotype was seen repeatedly, ten times or more. The chain combines TRBV7-8 with TRBJ1-6; D is uncertain. This CDR3 spans 13 amino acids. Germline V gene data show CDR1 as SGHVS and CDR2 as FQNEAQ. The V end lost 1 base, the J end lost 11 bases, and 9 bases lay between the germline ends. CDR3 loop: CASSLGRSPPLHF. The CDR3 DNA follows: TGTGCCAGCAGCTTAGGACGGAGTCCACCCCTCCACTTT.

This clonotype was counted ten times or more. The J gene is TRBJ2-1, the V gene TRBV18, with D unresolved. The CDR3 runs to 13 residues. Trimming stripped 3 bases from V and 8 bases from J, with 11 bases between. The germline CDR1 and CDR2 sequences are KGHSH and LQKENI. CDR3 nucleotide sequence: TGTGCCAGCTCACCCTCCCCGGCGGATGAGCAGTTCTTC. Protein sequence: CASSPSPADEQFF.

V usage is TRBV7-9 and J usage is TRBJ1-2; possibly TRBD1 for D (5 bases). The CDR3 is made up of 13 amino acids. Germline CDR1 and CDR2: SEHNR and FQNEAQ (reference sequence). V shed 4 bases and J shed 5 bases, with 11 bases lying between them. CDR3 bases: TGTGCCAGCAGCTCAACTCCAGGGTATGGCTACACCTTC. Amino acid sequence: CASSSTPGYGYTF.

This clonotype was found many times. CDR3 residues: CSAGPSTDTQYF. In DNA, the CDR3 is TGCAGTGCCGGGCCTAGCACAGATACGCAGTATTTT. The rearrangement uses TRBV20-1 and TRBJ2-3; D gene uncertain. This CDR3 spans 12 amino acids. Germline CDR1 and CDR2: DFQATT and SNEGSKA (reference sequence). Trimming removed 6 bases from V and 0 bases from J, with 7 bases in between.

The rearrangement uses TRBV7-9 and TRBJ2-7; unclear D gene. Between the trimmed V and J ends, which lost 4 bases and 3 bases, there was a span of 16 bases. Germline V gives CDR1 SEHNR, CDR2 FQNEAQ (reference sequence). The CDR3 sequence is 15 residues long. In DNA form, the CDR3 reads TGTGCCAGCAGCTCCCATTGGTCGTCGGACTACGAGCAGTACTTC. Translated, it gives CASSSHWSSDYEQYF.

This clonotype was found many times. V usage is TRBV20-1 and J usage is TRBJ2-1; D is tentatively TRBD1 or TRBD2 (6 bases each). The length of the CDR3 is 12 residues. Trimming removed 2 bases at V and 9 bases at J, with 11 bases between. Germline loops: CDR1 DFQATT, CDR2 SNEGSKA (reference sequence). CDR3 sequence (DNA): TGCAGTGCTAGACCGGGGGCCCGTGAGCAGTTCTTC. Its protein product is CSARPGAREQFF.

This clonotype was found many times. This chain joins TRBV24-1 and TRBJ1-5, with a tentative D call TRBD1 (5 bases). Germline V lookup: CDR1 KGHDR, CDR2 SFDVKD. CDR3 size: 14 residues. With 9 bases removed from V and 2 bases from J, the gap between germline ends came to 13 bases. CDR3 in DNA: TGTGCCACCCGGGAAGGGGAGGGCAATCAGCCCCAGCATTTT. Translation: CATREGEGNQPQHF.

J is TRBJ2-3 and V is TRBV6-6; D unclear. CDR3 length: 11 amino acids. Germline V gives CDR1 MNHNY, CDR2 SVGAGI (reference sequence). V lost 8 bases, J lost 0 bases, and 3 bases lay in between. The CDR3 spells CASGSTDTQYF. In nucleotides, the CDR3 is TGTGCCAGCGGTAGCACAGATACGCAGTATTTT.

CDR3 sequence reads: CASSPPRLAGEYTGELFF. The CDR3 DNA is TGTGCCAGCAGCCCCCCCAGACTAGCGGGAGAATACACCGGGGAGCTGTTTTTT. The V call is TRBV3-1, the J call TRBJ2-2; 12 bases fit TRBD2. Per germline, CDR1 LGHDT and CDR2 YNNKEL (reference sequence). Trimming cost V 4 bases and J 3 bases; bases outside gene matches: 9. The CDR3 length is 18 residues.